A selection of T cell receptor beta chains follows, all from one sample in a study of beta chain features in type 1 diabetes. Profiled with immunoSEQ multiplex PCR; TCRdb holds only in-frame clones, not every one. This sample has more than 250,000 clones; 14% occur once, and the top ten carry 0.015% to 0.02%. Sequenced: naive CD4+ T cells from blood. The receptors shown here come from a man under 40 with type 1 diabetes. Each CDR3 is given without its conserved first and last residue. The order of the fields is V gene, J gene, CDR3 length, CDR3 protein.

V: TRBV7-9
J: TRBJ1-4
length: 11
CDR3: ASSSWEGEKLF

V: TRBV30
J: TRBJ1-5
length: 14
CDR3: AWSVRGSEGNQPQH

V: TRBV7-2
J: TRBJ1-2
length: 14
CDR3: ASSPKPGQGTYGYT

V: TRBV14
J: TRBJ2-5
length: 12
CDR3: ASSQDRGGETQY

V: TRBV28
J: TRBJ2-1
length: 14
CDR3: ASSSPTASGRDEQF

V: TRBV9
J: TRBJ2-5
length: 14
CDR3: ASSVGQAGPQETQY

V: TRBV7-2
J: TRBJ1-5
length: 13
CDR3: ASSLDTNSNQPQH

V: TRBV30
J: TRBJ1-4
length: 14
CDR3: AWSRMGAGGGEKLF

V: TRBV28
J: TRBJ2-2
length: 12
CDR3: ASSQGQGTGELF

V: TRBV11-2
J: TRBJ2-2
length: 14
CDR3: ASLQLAGSNTGELF

V: TRBV4-3
J: TRBJ2-7
length: 14
CDR3: ASSQDRRGEGYEQY

V: TRBV18
J: TRBJ2-1
length: 14
CDR3: ASSPGQAGSYNEQF

V: TRBV6-5
J: TRBJ2-3
length: 14
CDR3: ASSYSTAAGEDTQY

V: TRBV30
J: TRBJ1-5
length: 11
CDR3: AWSAQGDQPQH

V: TRBV9
J: TRBJ2-2
length: 11
CDR3: ASSAANTGELF

V: TRBV29-1
J: TRBJ2-7
length: 11
CDR3: SVIILRRTEQY

V: TRBV19
J: TRBJ1-5
length: 11
CDR3: ASSRQFNQPQH

V: TRBV7-2
J: TRBJ2-7
length: 13
CDR3: ASSFRLAGDREQY

V: TRBV7-2
J: TRBJ1-5
length: 11
CDR3: ASSLVGVQPQH

V: TRBV28
J: TRBJ2-7
length: 10
CDR3: ASRATVHEQY

V: TRBV7-2
J: TRBJ1-4
length: 13
CDR3: ASSLGLTAPEKLF

V: TRBV5-1
J: TRBJ2-7
length: 12
CDR3: ASSPGGSAYEQY

V: TRBV28
J: TRBJ2-7
length: 12
CDR3: ASSLGHKSYEQY

V: TRBV5-1
J: TRBJ2-5
length: 13
CDR3: ASEAGETPGETQY

V: TRBV28
J: TRBJ1-1
length: 12
CDR3: ASRDGQSATEAF

V: TRBV5-1
J: TRBJ2-6
length: 16
CDR3: ASSTTGGLQSGANVLT

V: TRBV28
J: TRBJ1-2
length: 11
CDR3: ASSLSRGRGYT

V: TRBV5-1
J: TRBJ2-1
length: 14
CDR3: ASSLGAHSSYNEQF

V: TRBV30
J: TRBJ2-5
length: 10
CDR3: ARGTTQETQY

V: TRBV19
J: TRBJ2-5
length: 14
CDR3: ASSSGTSGSRETQY

V: TRBV9
J: TRBJ2-3
length: 15
CDR3: ASSVAPSGRSTDTQY

V: TRBV18
J: TRBJ2-1
length: 10
CDR3: ASSPLGLQQF

V: TRBV7-2
J: TRBJ2-5
length: 11
CDR3: ASSFRGGETQY

V: TRBV7-8
J: TRBJ1-1
length: 11
CDR3: ASSFELNTEAF

V: TRBV29-1
J: TRBJ2-3
length: 10
CDR3: SGLKGTDTQY

V: TRBV9
J: TRBJ1-3
length: 12
CDR3: ASRGQDSGNTIY

V: TRBV6-5
J: TRBJ1-1
length: 11
CDR3: ASSYRTGLEAF

V: TRBV5-1
J: TRBJ2-1
length: 14
CDR3: ASSINTGVSYNEQF

V: TRBV7-2
J: TRBJ1-2
length: 11
CDR3: ASSLGEANGYT

V: TRBV7-2
J: TRBJ2-5
length: 15
CDR3: ASSLVAGSGIRETQY

V: TRBV14
J: TRBJ1-1
length: 12
CDR3: ASSQDRVNTEAF

V: TRBV28
J: TRBJ2-1
length: 13
CDR3: ASSLVSGSNSEQF

V: TRBV7-9
J: TRBJ2-5
length: 12
CDR3: ASRTSGRGWTQY

V: TRBV5-4
J: TRBJ2-5
length: 12
CDR3: ASSYTSAQETQY

V: TRBV7-9
J: .
length: 13
CDR3: ASSLASAFSYEQY

V: TRBV7-9
J: TRBJ2-1
length: 13
CDR3: ASSLLASGWHEQF

V: TRBV5-1
J: TRBJ1-1
length: 13
CDR3: ASSLGSGVNTEAF

V: TRBV7-9
J: TRBJ2-5
length: 11
CDR3: ASSISVRETQY

V: TRBV11-2
J: TRBJ2-5
length: 14
CDR3: ASSLNSPTSRETQY

V: TRBV15
J: TRBJ2-1
length: 14
CDR3: ATSRDMAGGKNEQF

V: TRBV28
J: TRBJ2-7
length: 12
CDR3: ASSSTSATYEQY

V: TRBV9
J: TRBJ2-4
length: 15
CDR3: ASSEEGLADNKNIQY

V: TRBV6-5
J: TRBJ2-7
length: 14
CDR3: ASSYSRTSGSYEQY

V: TRBV28
J: TRBJ2-5
length: 13
CDR3: ASSKRRAGGETQY

V: TRBV5-1
J: TRBJ2-2
length: 14
CDR3: ASSLVTGTETGELF

V: TRBV7-9
J: TRBJ2-1
length: 13
CDR3: ASSLPAGGPNEQF

V: TRBV19
J: TRBJ2-1
length: 12
CDR3: ASSLAGGGDEQF

V: TRBV30
J: TRBJ2-1
length: 11
CDR3: VWGEDAYNEQF

V: TRBV7-2
J: TRBJ2-3
length: 10
CDR3: ASSPGTDTQY